One sample yielded the 32 T cell receptor beta chains listed below, sequenced in a study of T cell responses to AZD1222 COVID-19 vaccine. Clones were read by immunoSEQ multiplex PCR, and TCRdb kept only the in-frame ones, dropping some. The sample has 85,000 to 100,000 clones, just over 90% seen once. The source was peripheral blood, collected on day 0 of AZD1222 vaccination. The receptor source for this set is an adult in good health.

The gene calls are TRBV5-4 and TRBJ2-7; TRBD2 matches at 13 bases. Germline lookup yields CDR1 SGHNT and CDR2 YYREEE (reference sequence). V lost 4 bases to trimming and J lost 3 bases; unmatched junction nucleotides: 7. The CDR3 covers 16 residues. The CDR3 sequence is CASSIGLAGVNYEQYF. CDR3 in DNA: TGTGCCAGCAGCATAGGACTAGCGGGGGTTAACTACGAGCAGTACTTC. The full variable domain, completed using reference TRBV5-4 and TRBJ2-7, is ETGVTQSPTHLIKTRGQQVTLRCSSQSGHNTVSWYQQALGQGPQFIFQYYREEENGRGNFPPRFSGLQFPNYSSELNVNALELDDSALYLCASSIGLAGVNYEQYFGPGTRLTVT.

The rearrangement uses TRBV21-1 and TRBJ2-7; the DNA was not compared with TRBD2, the D call given in the table. TRBV21-1 is flagged as a pseudogene. The length of the CDR3 is 17 residues. The CDR3 here is CASSKCQVRGDTYEQYF. CDR3 in DNA: TGTGCCAGCAGCAAATGTCAGGTGCGGGGGGATACCTACGAGCAGTACTTC.

The chain uses TRBV18 and TRBJ1-1; D may be TRBD1 (5 bases). This CDR3 contains 15 residues. CDR1 is KGHSH and CDR2 is LQKENI in the germline V gene. V lost 2 bases and J lost 3, with 13 bases in between. CDR3 in DNA: TGTGCCAGCTCACCATTCCAGGGTGGGGACACTGAAGCTTTCTTT. It translates to CASSPFQGGDTEAFF.

The chain carries TRBV12-3 or TRBV12-4 and TRBJ2-1; D is uncertain. The CDR3 length is 12 residues. V was cut by 3 bases and J by 6 bases, with 6 bases left in between. The CDR3 protein is CASSFGINEQFF. Here the CDR3 DNA reads TGTGCCAGCAGTTTTGGCATCAATGAGCAGTTCTTC.

This rearrangement joins TRBV10-3 to TRBJ1-5; TRBD1 might be the D (5 bases). The CDR3 length is 14 residues. V lost 1 base and J 4 bases, leaving 8 bases between the germline ends. Germline-derived CDR1 and CDR2 are ENHRY and SYGVKD. CDR3 loop: CAISEWDGNQPQHF. DNA of the CDR3: TGTGCCATCAGTGAGTGGGACGGTAATCAGCCCCAGCATTTT.

The chain combines TRBV6-2 or TRBV6-3 with TRBJ2-1, with TRBD1 matching over 7 bases. This CDR3 comprises 15 residues. V gave up 2 bases and J gave up 3 bases; unmatched junction bases: 4. Germline assignment: CDR1 MNHEY and CDR2 SVGEGT. DNA of the CDR3: TGTGCCAGCAGTTACGGGCAGGGGGTCTACAATGAGCAGTTCTTC. Residues: CASSYGQGVYNEQFF.

The chain recombines TRBV5-6 with TRBJ2-7; TRBD2 agrees at 14 bases. J was trimmed by 2 bases and V by 4 bases; bases with no gene match: 2. Germline V gene data show CDR1 as SGHDT and CDR2 as YYEEEE. CDR3 length: 15 residues. CDR3 protein: CASSQTSGGAYEQYF. The CDR3, as DNA: TGTGCCAGCAGCCAGACTAGCGGGGGGGCCTACGAGCAGTACTTC.

V and J are TRBV6-6 and TRBJ1-2; the D is unclear. This CDR3 region has 16 residues. Deletions cut 0 bases from V and 2 bases from J, with 13 bases between. CDR1 MNHNY and CDR2 SVGAGI come from the germline V gene (reference sequence). CDR3 DNA sequence: TGTGCCAGCAGTTACTCGAAATCGGGCGGGAACTATGGCTACACCTTC. Residues: CASSYSKSGGNYGYTF.

In regard to this clone: One end of the junction does not line up with germline, which may come from a read error. V is TRBV7-7 and J is TRBJ2-6, with 8 bases lining up with TRBD1. The length of the CDR3 is 16 residues. Germline V gene sequence: CDR1 SSHAT, CDR2 FNYEAQ (reference sequence). The CDR3 is CASSGQGAGGANVLTF. DNA for the CDR3: TGTGCTAGCAGCGGACAGGGCGCGGGCGGGGCCAACGTCCTGACTTTC.

The chain carries TRBV5-1 and TRBJ2-3; D remains ambiguous. The V end lost 0 bases, the J end lost 4 bases, and 15 bases lay between the germline ends. CDR3 length: 16 amino acids. In germline, CDR1 is SGHRS, CDR2 YFSETQ. The CDR3 sequence: CASSLVGLGISDTQYF. CDR3 bases: TGCGCCAGCAGCTTGGTGGGCCTAGGAATCTCAGATACGCAGTATTTT.

The chain carries TRBV5-1 and TRBJ2-1; 8 nucleotides match TRBD2. Germline CDR1 and CDR2: SGHRS and YFSETQ. Trimming removed 0 bases from V and 7 bases from J; junction bases left unmatched: 12. This CDR3 is 17 amino acids long. The CDR3 loop reads CASSLVIQRGPHNEQFF. The CDR3 bases are TGCGCCAGCAGCTTGGTTATACAGCGGGGGCCCCATAATGAGCAGTTCTTC.

The sample holds a few counts of this clone. This chain uses TRBV27 with TRBJ2-7; perhaps TRBD1 as D (5 bases). Trimming took 5 bases from V and 2 from J, leaving 10 bases between them. From germline, CDR1 is MNHEY and CDR2 SMNVEV (reference sequence). The CDR3 extends over 13 amino acids. CDR3 loop: CASSPDMAYEQYF. The CDR3 coding sequence is TGTGCCAGCAGTCCGGACATGGCCTACGAGCAGTACTTC.

The V gene is TRBV30, the J gene TRBJ1-3; D gene unclear. CDR1 is GTSNPN and CDR2 is SVGIG in the germline V gene (reference sequence). The CDR3 is made up of 14 amino acids. Between the trimmed V and J ends, which lost 0 bases and 0 bases, there was a span of 6 bases. The CDR3 loop is CAWSVGSSGNTIYF. The CDR3, as DNA: TGTGCCTGGAGTGTGGGGAGCTCTGGAAACACCATATATTTT.

The chain recombines TRBV18 with TRBJ1-4, with D possibly being TRBD1 (5 bases). From germline, CDR1 is KGHSH and CDR2 LQKENI. The CDR3 spans 15 residues. Trimming took 5 bases from V and 0 from J, leaving 10 bases between them. CDR3 coding DNA: TGTGCCAGCTCAGCTGGGGCGACAACTAATGAAAAACTGTTTTTT. Translated: CASSAGATTNEKLFF.

In this sample, this clone turned up once. The chain is built from TRBV5-1 and TRBJ1-4, with D perhaps matching TRBD1 (5 bases). Trimming took off 5 bases at V and 4 bases at J, with 15 bases between the two ends. Per germline, CDR1 SGHRS and CDR2 YFSETQ. The CDR3 contains 15 residues. The CDR3 sequence is CASRSGTHSNEKLFF. CDR3 DNA sequence: TGCGCCAGCAGGTCAGGGACTCATAGTAATGAAAAACTGTTTTTT.

The chain links TRBV5-1 to TRBJ2-5; D is unclear. This CDR3 is 14 amino acids long. From germline, CDR1 is SGHRS and CDR2 YFSETQ. The V gene lost 5 bases and the J gene lost 4 bases, with 15 bases spanning the gap. In nucleotides, the CDR3 is TGCGCCAGCAGACCCGACAACGCGGTAGAGACCCAGTACTTC. Translating gives CASRPDNAVETQYF.

The J gene is TRBJ2-3, the V gene TRBV5-5, with TRBD2 matching 10 bases. Per the germline V gene, CDR1 is SGHKS and CDR2 is YYEKEE (reference sequence). This CDR3 is built from 15 residues. V dropped 4 bases and J dropped 0; count of bases not matched to a gene: 2. The CDR3 region is CASSTSGVSTDTQYF. For the CDR3, the DNA is TGTGCCAGCAGCACTAGCGGGGTTAGCACAGATACGCAGTATTTT. Variable domain in full (rest from reference TRBV5-5 and TRBJ2-3): DAGVTQSPTHLIKTRGQQVTLRCSPISGHKSVSWYQQVLGQGPQFIFQYYEKEERGRGNFPDRFSARQFPNYSSELNVNALLLGDSALYLCASSTSGVSTDTQYFGPGTRLTVL.

The chain combines TRBV5-1 with TRBJ1-1, with D hard to call. The CDR3 has 14 amino acids. Germline loops: CDR1 SGHRS, CDR2 YFSETQ. V lost 4 bases and J 0 bases, leaving 10 bases between the germline ends. For the CDR3, the DNA is TGCGCCAGCAGCCCTGACACTATGAACACTGAAGCTTTCTTT. Residues: CASSPDTMNTEAFF. Based on the CDR3 plus reference TRBV5-1 and TRBJ1-1, the full variable domain is KAGVTQTPRYLIKTRGQQVTLSCSPISGHRSVSWYQQTPGQGLQFLFEYFSETQRNKGNFPGRFSGRQFSNSRSEMNVSTLELGDSALYLCASSPDTMNTEAFFGQGTRLTVV.

V usage is TRBV15 and J usage is TRBJ1-4; D uncertain. There are 15 residues in the CDR3. Germline V gene lookup returns CDR1 LNHNV and CDR2 YYDKDF (reference sequence). V was trimmed by 3 bases and J by 8 bases, leaving 16 bases between them. The CDR3 sequence: CATSRSPGLGEKLFF. In DNA, the CDR3 is TGTGCCACCAGCAGGTCGCCGGGGTTAGGGGAAAAACTGTTTTTT. The full variable domain, its missing parts supplied by reference TRBV15 and TRBJ1-4, is DAMVIQNPRYQVTQFGKPVTLSCSQTLNHNVMYWYQQKSSQAPKLLFHYYDKDFNNEADTPDNFQSRRPNTSFCFLDIRSPGLGDTAMYLCATSRSPGLGEKLFFGSGTQLSVL.

This chain joins TRBV5-6 and TRBJ2-1; the match to TRBD2 covers 15 bases. CDR3 length: 18 residues. CDR1 and CDR2 (germline): SGHDT, YYEEEE. V gave up 4 bases and J gave up 3 bases; unmatched junction bases: 8. Here the CDR3 reads CASSRTSGGAGLYNEQFF. The CDR3 DNA reads as TGTGCCAGCAGCAGGACTAGCGGGGGGGCCGGTCTCTACAATGAGCAGTTCTTC.

This clone is medium-sized by share. The chain has TRBV7-9 and TRBJ2-5, with 11 bases fitting TRBD2. CDR3 length: 16 amino acids. Germline-derived CDR1 and CDR2 are SEHNR and FQNEAQ (reference sequence). V was pared by 6 bases and J by 1 base, with 7 bases of the junction left unmatched. CDR3 coding DNA: TGTGCCAGCAGAGCCGGGACTAGCGGTTTCCAAGAGACCCAGTACTTC. It is translated as CASRAGTSGFQETQYF.

The V call is TRBV4-1, the J call TRBJ1-1; D is possibly TRBD1 (5 bases). V lost 1 base to trimming and J lost 5 bases, with 20 bases between them. Germline V gene data show CDR1 as MGHRA and CDR2 as YSYEKL. This CDR3 is 17 amino acids long. CDR3 amino acids: CASSQVRGPRVNTEAFF. CDR3 coding DNA: TGCGCCAGCAGCCAAGTACGGGGACCCCGGGTCAATACTGAAGCTTTCTTT.

The J gene is TRBJ2-5, the V gene TRBV5-8, with 13 bases that match TRBD2. Germline CDR1 and CDR2: SGHTS and YDEGEE. CDR3 length: 17 amino acids. J gave up 2 bases and V 7 bases, and 11 bases lay outside the gene matches. The CDR3 region is CASRTGTSGIGQETQYF. In DNA, the CDR3 is TGTGCCAGCCGAACCGGGACTAGCGGGATTGGGCAAGAGACCCAGTACTTC.

This chain links TRBV10-1 with TRBJ2-5; D may be TRBD1 or TRBD2 (6 bases each). V lost 6 bases and J lost 1, with 21 bases in between. This CDR3 has 17 residues. Germline loops: CDR1 WNHNN, CDR2 SYGVQD (reference sequence). CDR3 bases: TGCGCCAGCAGCCATGACGCCCCGGGGGCCTTCCAAGAGACCCAGTACTTC. Amino acid sequence: CASSHDAPGAFQETQYF.

In nucleotides, the CDR3 is TGCAGCGTCCTTCGACTAGCGGGGGGGCAAGAGACCCAGTACTTC. It encodes CSVLRLAGGQETQYF. This chain connects TRBV29-1 to TRBJ2-5, with 14 positions matching TRBD2. Germline CDR1 and CDR2: SQVTM and ANQGSEA. The CDR3 loop spans 15 amino acids. V shed 6 bases, J shed 2 bases, and the junction held 5 bases outside the gene matches.

V and J are TRBV6-5 and TRBJ1-1, with D possibly being TRBD1 (6 bases). Germline values: CDR1 MNHEY, CDR2 SVGAGI. The CDR3 totals 14 residues. V was clipped by 4 bases and J by 10 bases, with 19 bases between them. This chain's CDR3 is CASSSRTVELGAFF. CDR3 sequence (DNA): TGTGCCAGCAGTTCCAGGACAGTTGAATTGGGAGCTTTCTTT.

The DNA for the CDR3 is TGCGCCAGCAGCCGGGGAGGGATTGATGAGACCCAGTACTTC. Translated, it gives CASSRGGIDETQYF. The V call is TRBV4-3, the J call TRBJ2-5; 7 nucleotides agree with TRBD2. Germline V gives CDR1 LGHNA, CDR2 YSLEER. The CDR3 contains 14 residues. Trimming at V came to 4 bases and at J to 5 bases, leaving 7 bases not matched to a gene.

The rearrangement uses TRBV7-9 and TRBJ1-1; D gene uncertain. V was cut by 4 bases and J by 5 bases, with 8 bases left in between. The CDR3 contains 12 residues. Germline loops: CDR1 SEHNR, CDR2 FQNEAQ (reference sequence). The CDR3 nucleotides read TGTGCCAGCAGCTCCCTGTGGACTGAAGCTTTCTTT. This sequence encodes CASSSLWTEAFF.

Turning to this clone: Germline is not matched at one junction end, which may reflect a read error. The chain links TRBV15 to TRBJ2-1; maybe TRBD1 (6 bases). The CDR3 is made up of 15 amino acids. From germline, CDR1 is LNHNV and CDR2 YYDKDF (reference sequence). CDR3 nucleotides: TGTGCCACCAGCGGAGACAGGAGCTCCTACAATGAGCAGTTCTTC. It translates to CATSGDRSSYNEQFF. The full variable domain, with the rest looked up from reference TRBV15 and TRBJ2-1, is DAMVIQNPRYQVTQFGKPVTLSCSQTLNHNVMYWYQQKSSQAPKLLFHYYDKDFNNEADTPDNFQSRRPNTSFCFLDIRSPGLGDTAMYLCATSGDRSSYNEQFFGPGTRLTVL.

The CDR3 region is CASSSTPNQPQHF. As DNA, the CDR3 is TGTGCCAGCAGTTCAACACCCAATCAGCCCCAGCATTTT. V gene TRBV9 combines with J gene TRBJ1-5; D unresolved. CDR3 length: 13 amino acids. Germline values: CDR1 SGDLS, CDR2 YYNGEE. V was pared by 5 bases and J by 3 bases, with 9 bases between.

The V and J genes are TRBV18 and TRBJ1-2; 9 bases fit TRBD1. J gave up 8 bases and V 4 bases, and 14 bases lay outside the gene matches. Germline lookup yields CDR1 KGHSH and CDR2 LQKENI. The CDR3 covers 16 residues. The chain's CDR3 is CASSLTGDTGGAGYTF. The CDR3 region has the DNA TGTGCCAGCTCACTAACGGGCGATACAGGGGGCGCGGGCTACACCTTC.

J is TRBJ2-1 and V is TRBV7-2; TRBD2 aligns across 13 bases. Per germline, CDR1 SGHTA and CDR2 FQGNSA. CDR3 size: 19 residues. V lost 2 bases, J lost 0 bases, and 7 bases stayed unmatched. CDR3 residues: CASSLPTSGGQSSYNEQFF. CDR3 DNA sequence: TGTGCCAGCAGCTTACCGACTAGCGGGGGGCAAAGCTCCTACAATGAGCAGTTCTTC. Drawing the rest from reference TRBV7-2 and TRBJ2-1, the complete variable domain is GAGVSQSPSNKVTEKGKDVELRCDPISGHTALYWYRQSLGQGLEFLIYFQGNSAPDKSGLPSDRFSAERTGGSVSTLTIQRTQQEDSAVYLCASSLPTSGGQSSYNEQFFGPGTRLTVL.